The next 30 T cell receptor beta chains were all read from a single sample in a study of T cells after yellow fever vaccination. TCRdb called the 5' RACE reads again in MiXCR, with one record for every CDR3 protein. Among roughly 60,000 distinct CDR3 sequences listed, around 6.9% were seen once. Sample: CD8+ T cells sorted from PBMCs, taken on the day of the first yellow fever vaccination. All receptors derive from a man between 18 and 35 years old who received the YFV17D yellow fever vaccine.

This clonotype was picked up many times. V is TRBV4-1 and J is TRBJ2-1; no definite D call. Germline V gene data show CDR1 as MGHRA and CDR2 as YSYEKL. Trimming left V 1 base short and J 1 base short, with 8 bases between. The CDR3 extends over 15 amino acids. CDR3 nucleotide sequence: TGCGCCAGCAGCCAAGGTTATGCGTCCTACAATGAGCAGTTCTTC. Translation: CASSQGYASYNEQFF.

This clonotype has a handful of counts. This chain uses TRBV4-1 with TRBJ2-3; a weak D match, TRBD2 (6 bases). The CDR3 length is 16 residues. The germline gives CDR1 MGHRA, CDR2 YSYEKL. Deletions cut 6 bases from V and 5 bases from J, with 21 bases between. CDR3: CASSRSPAGTEDTQYF. DNA for the CDR3: TGCGCCAGCAGTCGCTCCCCTGCGGGGACCGAAGATACGCAGTATTTT.

V is TRBV29-1 and J is TRBJ2-5; 7 nucleotides align to TRBD2. Germline CDR1 and CDR2: SQVTM and ANQGSEA. The V and J ends lost 0 bases and 2 bases, in that order; junction bases with no gene match: 6. The CDR3 is made up of 15 amino acids. CDR3 coding DNA: TGCAGCGTTGAAGAAGGGCGGGGGAATCAAGAGACCCAGTACTTC. Amino acid sequence: CSVEEGRGNQETQYF.

The chain is built from TRBV20-1 and TRBJ2-2; possibly TRBD1 for D (6 bases). This CDR3 region has 16 residues. V lost 4 bases and J lost 1, with 16 bases in between. Germline CDR1 DFQATT, CDR2 SNEGSKA (reference sequence). The CDR3 protein is CSATDRQKRNTGELFF. For the CDR3, the DNA is TGCAGTGCTACCGACAGGCAAAAGAGGAACACCGGGGAGCTGTTTTTT.

This clonotype appeared many times. V is TRBV27 and J is TRBJ1-2, with 8 nucleotides matching TRBD1. With V trimmed by 0 bases and J by 4 bases, 4 bases remained unmatched. The CDR3 extends over 15 amino acids. The germline V gene has CDR1 MNHEY and CDR2 SMNVEV (reference sequence). The DNA of the CDR3 is TGTGCCAGCAGTTTATCACCGACAGGGGCCTATGGCTACACCTTC. Translating gives CASSLSPTGAYGYTF.

This clonotype was detected a few times. The chain uses TRBV10-3 and TRBJ2-7; TRBD1 matches 8 bases. Germline assignment: CDR1 ENHRY and CDR2 SYGVKD. Trimming took 4 bases from V and 3 from J; bases not matched to a gene: 5. This CDR3 has 14 residues. This CDR3 reads CAISGGQGYYEQYV. CDR3 DNA: TGTGCCATCAGTGGTGGACAGGGATACTACGAGCAGTACGTC.

Only a few counts were recorded for this clonotype. V and J are TRBV12-3 or TRBV12-4 and TRBJ2-3; D unresolved. The CDR3 extends over 11 amino acids. Trimming removed 1 base from V and 9 bases from J, with 5 bases in between. The CDR3 loop is CASSLVETQYF. CDR3 DNA: TGTGCCAGCAGTTTAGTGGAAACGCAGTATTTT.

This clonotype appeared a few times. The CDR3 reads CASSVGTSGGDTQYF. The CDR3 DNA reads as TGTGCCAGCAGCGTAGGGACTAGCGGGGGAGATACGCAGTATTTT. The rearrangement joins TRBV9 to TRBJ2-3; 13 nucleotides agree with TRBD2. V lost 0 bases, J lost 5 bases, and 0 bases stayed unmatched. The CDR3 extends over 15 amino acids. Germline CDR1 reads SGDLS; CDR2 reads YYNGEE.

This clonotype was recorded at least ten times. This chain's CDR3 is CASSKSTVSNQPQHF. The DNA of the CDR3 is TGTGCCAGCAGTAAGAGTACGGTTAGCAATCAGCCCCAGCATTTT. The chain uses TRBV2 and TRBJ1-5; D is undetermined. CDR1 is SNHLY and CDR2 is FYNNEI in the germline V gene. The CDR3 has 15 amino acids. V was cut by 5 bases and J by 0 bases, with 11 bases left in between.

This clonotype was observed many times. The chain carries TRBV20-1 and TRBJ1-6; possibly TRBD1 for D (6 bases). Germline CDR1 is DFQATT and CDR2 is SNEGSKA (reference sequence). This CDR3 region has 15 residues. Trimming removed 6 bases at V and 0 bases at J, with 12 bases between. CDR3 in DNA: TGCAGTGCCACAGGGTGGGGCTCCTATAATTCACCCCTCCACTTT. It is translated as CSATGWGSYNSPLHF.

The chain employs TRBV4-1 and TRBJ2-1; 10 bases map to TRBD2. This CDR3 is built from 15 residues. Trimming at V came to 4 bases and at J to 8 bases, leaving 8 bases not matched to a gene. The germline V gene encodes CDR1 MGHRA and CDR2 YSYEKL. The CDR3 is CASSPGLASPDEQFF. The CDR3 DNA reads TGCGCCAGCAGCCCGGGACTAGCGAGTCCGGATGAGCAGTTCTTC.

The chain couples TRBV2 to TRBJ2-7; D may be TRBD1 or TRBD2 (6 bases each). Germline V gene data show CDR1 as SNHLY and CDR2 as FYNNEI. V was pared by 4 bases and J by 2 bases, with 15 bases between. The length of the CDR3 is 15 residues. The CDR3 protein is CASSVGGQGAYEQYF. Written as DNA, the CDR3 is TGTGCCAGCAGTGTCGGGGGACAAGGAGCCTACGAGCAGTACTTC. Based on the CDR3 plus reference TRBV2 and TRBJ2-7, the full variable domain is EPEVTQTPSHQVTQMGQEVILRCVPISNHLYFYWYRQILGQKVEFLVSFYNNEISEKSEIFDDQFSVERPDGSNFTLKIRSTKLEDSAMYFCASSVGGQGAYEQYFGPGTRLTVT.

This clonotype has a count of ten or more. The chain uses TRBV10-1 and TRBJ2-7, with D possibly being TRBD2 (5 bases). V dropped 3 bases and J dropped 1 base, with 7 bases sitting between them. The length of the CDR3 is 13 residues. Germline V gene sequence: CDR1 WNHNN, CDR2 SYGVQD (reference sequence). The DNA for the CDR3 is TGCGCCAGCAGTGAAAGAGGGTCCTACGAGCAGTACTTC. The encoded protein is CASSERGSYEQYF.

This clonotype has just a few counts. The V call is TRBV7-3, the J call TRBJ2-2; D uncertain. Trimming shortened V by 3 bases and J by 3 bases, and 5 bases separated the two germline ends. Germline-derived CDR1 and CDR2 are SGHTA and FQGTGA. The CDR3 runs 13 residues. CDR3 region: CASSFTDTGELFF. In nucleotides, the CDR3 is TGTGCCAGCAGCTTCACGGACACCGGGGAGCTGTTTTTT.

This clonotype has just a few counts. This rearrangement joins TRBV5-1 to TRBJ1-4; 8 nucleotides line up with TRBD1. V lost 0 bases, J lost 5 bases, and 3 bases stayed unmatched. Germline V gene sequence: CDR1 SGHRS, CDR2 YFSETQ. This CDR3 comprises 15 residues. Here the CDR3 DNA reads TGCGCCAGCAGCTTGGGACAGGGGAGCAATGAAAAACTGTTTTTT. Translation: CASSLGQGSNEKLFF.

This clonotype was found many times. The V call is TRBV27, the J call TRBJ2-5; D uncertain. Per the germline V gene, CDR1 is MNHEY and CDR2 is SMNVEV (reference sequence). V gave up 6 bases and J gave up 0 bases, with 5 bases separating them. The CDR3 sequence is 12 residues long. CDR3 sequence: CASSRDQETQYF. In DNA form, the CDR3 reads TGTGCCAGCAGCCGGGACCAAGAGACCCAGTACTTC.

This clonotype was recorded a few times. The chain carries TRBV20-1 and TRBJ2-4, with 8 bases fitting TRBD1. This CDR3 contains 14 residues. With 3 bases clipped from V and 7 bases from J, the junction kept 8 bases outside the gene matches. From germline, CDR1 is DFQATT and CDR2 SNEGSKA (reference sequence). CDR3 sequence (DNA): TGCAGTGCTAGGGTAACAGGGGGTGGGAACATTCAGTACTTC. Translated: CSARVTGGGNIQYF.

This clonotype has at least ten counts. This chain uses TRBV10-1 with TRBJ2-7, with D hard to call. V dropped 3 bases and J dropped 6 bases, with 12 bases sitting between them. The CDR3 loop spans 13 amino acids. The germline V gene has CDR1 WNHNN and CDR2 SYGVQD (reference sequence). The CDR3, as DNA: TGCGCCAGCAGTGATGTAGGTTGGTCCGAGCAGTACTTC. This codes for CASSDVGWSEQYF.

In its sample, this clonotype was seen many times. The rearrangement uses TRBV9 and TRBJ1-4; TRBD1 matches at 7 bases. This CDR3 comprises 15 residues. V gave up 0 bases and J gave up 8 bases; unmatched junction bases: 7. Germline CDR1 reads SGDLS; CDR2 reads YYNGEE. Written as DNA, the CDR3 is TGTGCCAGCAGCGTAGAGGGGGCGCAGGCGGAAAAACTGTTTTTT. Protein sequence: CASSVEGAQAEKLFF.

This clonotype was counted a few times. The chain couples TRBV27 to TRBJ1-2; D remains ambiguous. V lost 3 bases and J lost 6, with 20 bases in between. CDR1 is MNHEY, CDR2 SMNVEV, per germline (reference sequence). The CDR3 contains 16 residues. The CDR3 sequence: CASSLSRTVYFDGYTF. CDR3 sequence (DNA): TGTGCCAGCAGTTTGAGCCGGACGGTGTACTTTGATGGCTACACCTTC.

This clonotype has a count of ten or more. The chain combines TRBV7-9 with TRBJ2-1; 8 nucleotides align to TRBD2. The CDR3 has 15 amino acids. Germline CDR1 reads SEHNR; CDR2 reads FQNEAQ (reference sequence). With 5 bases clipped from V and 10 bases from J, the junction kept 13 bases outside the gene matches. The CDR3: CASSPYRGQRGEQFF. The CDR3 DNA follows: TGTGCCAGCAGCCCGTACCGGGGTCAGCGGGGGGAGCAGTTCTTC. Full variable domain (outside the CDR3, taken from reference TRBV7-9 and TRBJ2-1): DTGVSQNPRHKITKRGQNVTFRCDPISEHNRLYWYRQTLGQGPEFLTYFQNEAQLEKSRLLSDRFSAERPKGSFSTLEIQRTEQGDSAMYLCASSPYRGQRGEQFFGPGTRLTVL.

Ten or more counts support this clonotype. The chain uses TRBV6-5 and TRBJ2-7, with 7 bases lining up with TRBD1. There are 14 residues in the CDR3. Trimming removed 1 base from V and 3 bases from J; junction bases left unmatched: 3. The germline V gene has CDR1 MNHEY and CDR2 SVGAGI. The CDR3: CASSYWDSNYEQYF. In nucleotides, the CDR3 is TGTGCCAGCAGTTACTGGGACAGCAACTACGAGCAGTACTTC.

This clonotype was counted ten times or more. This chain uses TRBV9 with TRBJ1-6, with D uncertain. V lost 0 bases and J 4 bases, leaving 11 bases between the germline ends. This CDR3 is 16 amino acids long. CDR1 and CDR2 (germline): SGDLS, YYNGEE. CDR3 region: CASSVGIGDYNSPLHF. The CDR3, as DNA: TGTGCCAGCAGCGTAGGGATAGGAGATTATAATTCACCCCTCCACTTT. The full variable domain, in which reference TRBV9 and TRBJ1-6 provide the parts outside the CDR3, is DSGVTQTPKHLITATGQRVTLRCSPRSGDLSVYWYQQSLDQGLQFLIQYYNGEERAKGNILERFSAQQFPDLHSELNLSSLELGDSALYFCASSVGIGDYNSPLHFGNGTRLTVT.

This clonotype was picked up many times. The chain has TRBV5-1 and TRBJ2-1; tentative D call: TRBD1 (5 bases). Per the germline V gene, CDR1 is SGHRS and CDR2 is YFSETQ. CDR3 length: 16 amino acids. V was cut by 1 base and J by 2 bases, with 13 bases left in between. This chain's CDR3 is CASSLFQDIAYNEQFF. The DNA of the CDR3 is TGCGCCAGCAGCTTGTTTCAGGACATTGCCTACAATGAGCAGTTCTTC.

This clonotype ranks as medium-sized. The V and J genes are TRBV7-6 and TRBJ2-3; D call uncertain. V was pared by 4 bases and J by 0 bases, with 5 bases between. There are 13 residues in the CDR3. CDR1 and CDR2 from the germline V gene are SGHVS and FNYEAQ. The CDR3: CASSYTSTDTQYF. The CDR3 DNA sequence: TGTGCCAGCAGCTACACTAGCACAGATACGCAGTATTTT.

This clonotype was recorded at least ten times. This chain links TRBV4-3 with TRBJ1-5; TRBD1 is a possible D gene (5 bases). The CDR3 extends over 13 amino acids. The V gene's germline CDR1 is LGHNA and CDR2 YSLEER. V was cut by 1 base and J by 11 bases, with 12 bases left in between. The CDR3 DNA sequence: TGCGCCAGCAGCCAAGTTAGGGGCATGGCCCAGCATTTT. Translation: CASSQVRGMAQHF.

This clonotype was counted many times. The chain carries TRBV7-9 and TRBJ2-3; TRBD1 agrees at 7 bases. The germline V gene has CDR1 SEHNR and CDR2 FQNEAQ (reference sequence). Trimming removed 6 bases from V and 4 bases from J; junction bases left unmatched: 10. This CDR3 spans 15 amino acids. CDR3 coding DNA: TGTGCCAGCAGTGGTGACAGGGTTGTGTCAGATACGCAGTATTTT. It codes for CASSGDRVVSDTQYF.

This clonotype appeared many times. The CDR3 coding sequence is TGTGCCAGCAGCTTAGGACTAGCGGTGGGACCTACGCAGTATTTT. It is translated as CASSLGLAVGPTQYF. The genes are TRBV13 and TRBJ2-3; 8 bases agree with TRBD2. Germline lookup yields CDR1 PRHDT and CDR2 FYEKMQ (reference sequence). J gave up 8 bases and V 0 bases, and 7 bases lay outside the gene matches. This CDR3 region has 15 residues. The whole variable domain, filled in from reference TRBV13 and TRBJ2-3, reads AAGVIQSPRHLIKEKRETATLKCYPIPRHDTVYWYQQGPGQDPQFLISFYEKMQSDKGSIPDRFSAQQFSDYHSELNMSSLELGDSALYFCASSLGLAVGPTQYFGPGTRLTVL.

V is TRBV9 and J is TRBJ1-2, with D perhaps matching TRBD1 (5 bases). V was trimmed by 3 bases and J by 4 bases, leaving 19 bases between them. This CDR3 is 16 amino acids long. The germline V gene has CDR1 SGDLS and CDR2 YYNGEE. The DNA of the CDR3 is TGTGCCAGCAGCGCTTCCGGGGCCCCGGAGAGCTATGGCTACACCTTC. Translation gives CASSASGAPESYGYTF.

This clonotype occurred many times. The chain combines TRBV4-2 with TRBJ2-1; D might be TRBD2 (6 bases). The CDR3 is 15 amino acids. The germline V and J ends were trimmed by 4 bases and 0 bases, with 10 bases remaining between them. Germline CDR1 reads LGHNA; CDR2 reads YNFKEQ. The chain's CDR3 is CASSPDYYSYNEQFF. CDR3 DNA sequence: TGTGCCAGCAGCCCGGACTATTACTCCTACAATGAGCAGTTCTTC.